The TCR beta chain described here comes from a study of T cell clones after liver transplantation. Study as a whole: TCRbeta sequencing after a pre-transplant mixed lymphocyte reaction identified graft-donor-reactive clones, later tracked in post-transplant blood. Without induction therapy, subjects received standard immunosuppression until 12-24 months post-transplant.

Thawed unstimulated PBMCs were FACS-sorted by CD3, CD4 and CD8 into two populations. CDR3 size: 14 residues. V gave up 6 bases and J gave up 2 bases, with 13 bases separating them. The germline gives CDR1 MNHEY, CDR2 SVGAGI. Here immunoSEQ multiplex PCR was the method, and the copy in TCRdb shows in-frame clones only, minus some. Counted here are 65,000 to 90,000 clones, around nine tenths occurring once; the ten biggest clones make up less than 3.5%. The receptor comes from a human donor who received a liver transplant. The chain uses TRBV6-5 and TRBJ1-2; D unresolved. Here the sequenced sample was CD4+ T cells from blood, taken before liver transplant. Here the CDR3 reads CASSPRRQNYGYTF. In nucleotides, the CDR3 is TGTGCCAGCAGCCCCCGGCGGCAGAACTATGGCTACACCTTC.